Listed below are T cell receptor beta chains from one sample, sequenced in a study of CD8 T cells in ankylosing spondylitis. Each CDR3 protein is one row after TCRdb ran MiXCR on the 5' RACE reads. The sample consists of around 320,000 distinct CDR3 sequences, 20% of them appearing once. The sample taken for sequencing was blood, either unsorted or a sorted T cell fraction (not recorded which). The receptors derive from a female donor with ankylosing spondylitis or in good health (not recorded which). CDR3s include the opening cysteine and the closing phenylalanine or tryptophan. The D gene is left open where the match is weak. The size of a clone is reported for some rows only, either as once, few or many, or as a class for expanded clones.

d_gene	abundance	v_gene	j_gene	CDR3nt	CDR3aa
NA	NA	TRBV10-3	TRBJ2-3	TGTGCCATCACTGGGACACCGAGGGGTACGCAGTATTTT	CAITGTPRGTQYF
NA	NA	TRBV12-3/TRBV12-4	TRBJ2-1	TGTGCCAGCAGGACGAGGAGGGGGAATGAGCAGTTCTTC	CASRTRRGNEQFF
TRBD1	few	TRBV2	TRBJ2-7	TGTGCCAGCAGACGGGACAGGAGCTACTCCTACGAGCAGTACTTC	CASRRDRSYSYEQYF
TRBD2	many	TRBV29-1	TRBJ2-1	TGCAGCGTTGAGACTAGCGGGATTTCGTGGGGTGAGCAGTTCTTC	CSVETSGISWGEQFF
TRBD2	many	TRBV20-1	TRBJ2-1	TGCAGTGCCGTTAGGGCGGGAGGGCCCCTCTCCTACAATGAGCAGTTCTTC	CSAVRAGGPLSYNEQFF
TRBD1	NA	TRBV10-3	TRBJ2-7	TGTGCCATCACCAGATCGGGACAGAACTACGAGCAGTACTTC	CAITRSGQNYEQYF
NA	once	TRBV20-1	TRBJ2-3	TGCAGTGCTAGAGAGCTACCCGGGGCCCCCACAGATACGCAGTATTTT	CSARELPGAPTDTQYF
NA	many	TRBV7-9	TRBJ2-1	TGTGCCAGCAGCCCCGGGAGTCCCGCCTACAATGAGCAGTTCTTC	CASSPGSPAYNEQFF
NA	few	TRBV6-5	TRBJ2-1	TGTGCCAGCAGTTACTCGATTCAGAACAATGAGCAGTTCTTC	CASSYSIQNNEQFF
TRBD2	NA	TRBV20-1	TRBJ2-3	TGCAGTGCCCAAGAGCGGGAGTGGAGCACAGATACGCAGTATTTT	CSAQEREWSTDTQYF
NA	few	TRBV28	TRBJ2-3	TGTGCCAGCAGTTCGCCCGGGGACGCTGCCACAGATACGCAGTATTTT	CASSSPGDAATDTQYF
TRBD2	few	TRBV11-2	TRBJ2-7	TGTGCCAGCAGCTTAGCTAGCGGAGAGACCTACGAGCAGTACTTC	CASSLASGETYEQYF
NA	few	TRBV20-1	TRBJ1-4	TGCAGTGCTAGACACGGAGAAAAACTGTTTTTT	CSARHGEKLFF
NA	NA	TRBV20-1	TRBJ2-5	TGCAGTGGGGTCGGGGGGCGGATGGAGGAGACCCAGTACTTC	CSGVGGRMEETQYF
TRBD2	NA	TRBV7-9	TRBJ2-3	TGTGCCAGCAGCTTTAGCGGGAGAGGGGCAGATACGCAGTATTTT	CASSFSGRGADTQYF
NA	many	TRBV4-2	TRBJ2-7	TGTGCCAGCAGCCAAGAGGTTCAAGGATCCTACGAGCAGTACTTC	CASSQEVQGSYEQYF
NA	few	TRBV5-1	TRBJ2-7	TGCGCCAGCAGCTTGGAGTTCGAGCAGTACTTC	CASSLEFEQYF